One and the same sample provided the 2 T cell receptor beta chains below, sequenced in a study of CD8 T cells in ankylosing spondylitis. TCRdb called the 5' RACE reads again in MiXCR, with one record for every CDR3 protein. The repertoire includes approximately 100,000 distinct CDR3 sequences, roughly 8.3% of them detected once, and around a tenth sits in the top ten. Input material: blood, either unsorted or a sorted T cell fraction (not recorded which). The receptors originated from a male donor with ankylosing spondylitis or in good health (not recorded which).

This clonotype appeared many times. The chain uses TRBV29-1 and TRBJ1-5; D not certain. Deletions cut 6 bases from V and 4 bases from J, with 13 bases between. The germline V gene encodes CDR1 SQVTM and CDR2 ANQGSEA. This CDR3 has 13 amino acids. CDR3 sequence: CSVLVGGNQPQHF. CDR3 bases: TGCAGCGTCCTCGTCGGTGGGAATCAGCCCCAGCATTTT.

This chain joins TRBV11-1 and TRBJ2-5, with 7 bases identical to TRBD1. The CDR3 contains 14 residues. Germline V gene lookup returns CDR1 SGHAT and CDR2 FQDESV (reference sequence). The V gene end was trimmed by 4 bases and the J gene end by 5 bases; junction bases not matched to a gene: 7. CDR3 amino acids: CASSYDRVGETQYF. CDR3 sequence (DNA): TGTGCCAGCAGCTACGACAGGGTCGGGGAGACCCAGTACTTC.